This T cell receptor beta chain was identified in a study of blood T cell repertoires in COVID-19. Whole-study context: Collection of acute and convalescent COVID-19 samples took place in the United States, Italy and Spain.

Enrollees, 18 to 89 years old, lived in 24 US areas. Assignment of participants to cohorts was predicated upon participant-reported clinical history. The method was immunoSEQ multiplex PCR; TCRdb's version includes in-frame clones alone and lacks a portion of them. Of 200,000 to 250,000 clones in the sample, about 80% were seen once. The sequenced sample consisted of PBMCs or T cells enriched from blood (not recorded which). The receptor was derived from a man aged 35-49 years who had recovered from COVID-19.

The CDR3 DNA reads as TGTGCCAGCAGCTATGGCGGGGGGGCCGTGGGAGATACGCAGTATTTT. Translated, it gives CASSYGGGAVGDTQYF. This rearrangement joins TRBV7-2 to TRBJ2-3, with 9 bases lining up with TRBD2. The trim removed 4 bases at V and 5 bases at J, leaving 10 bases unmatched. CDR1 is SGHTA and CDR2 is FQGNSA in the germline V gene. CDR3 length: 16 residues. Variable domain in full (rest from reference TRBV7-2 and TRBJ2-3): GAGVSQSPSNKVTEKGKDVELRCDPISGHTALYWYRQSLGQGLEFLIYFQGNSAPDKSGLPSDRFSAERTGGSVSTLTIQRTQQEDSAVYLCASSYGGGAVGDTQYFGPGTRLTVL.